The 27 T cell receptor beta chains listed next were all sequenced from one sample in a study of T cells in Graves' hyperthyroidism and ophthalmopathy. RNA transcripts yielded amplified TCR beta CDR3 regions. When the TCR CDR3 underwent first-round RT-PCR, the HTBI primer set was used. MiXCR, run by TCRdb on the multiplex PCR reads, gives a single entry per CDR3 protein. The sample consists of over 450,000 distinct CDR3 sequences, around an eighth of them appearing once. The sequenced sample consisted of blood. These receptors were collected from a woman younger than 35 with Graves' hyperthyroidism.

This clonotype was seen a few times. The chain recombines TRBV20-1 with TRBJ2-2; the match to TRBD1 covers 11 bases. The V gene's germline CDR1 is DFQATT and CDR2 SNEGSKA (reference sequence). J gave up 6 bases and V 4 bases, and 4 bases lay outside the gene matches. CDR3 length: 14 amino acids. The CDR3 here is CSANRGQGAGELFF. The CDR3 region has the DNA TGCAGTGCTAACAGGGGACAGGGGGCCGGGGAGCTGTTTTTT.

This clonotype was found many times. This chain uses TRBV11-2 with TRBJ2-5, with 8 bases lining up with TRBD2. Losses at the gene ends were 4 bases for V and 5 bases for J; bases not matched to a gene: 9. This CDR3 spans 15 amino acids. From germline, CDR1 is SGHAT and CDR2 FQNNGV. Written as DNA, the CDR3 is TGTGCCAGCAGCTGGTCGGGAGGGCGGTCGGAGACCCAGTACTTC. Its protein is CASSWSGGRSETQYF.

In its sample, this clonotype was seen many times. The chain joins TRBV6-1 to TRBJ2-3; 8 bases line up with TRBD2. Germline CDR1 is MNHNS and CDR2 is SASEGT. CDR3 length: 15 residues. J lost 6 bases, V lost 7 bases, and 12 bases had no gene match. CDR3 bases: TGTGCCAGCAACGGGGGGCGGGAGGCGGGTGATACGCAGTATTTT. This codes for CASNGGREAGDTQYF.

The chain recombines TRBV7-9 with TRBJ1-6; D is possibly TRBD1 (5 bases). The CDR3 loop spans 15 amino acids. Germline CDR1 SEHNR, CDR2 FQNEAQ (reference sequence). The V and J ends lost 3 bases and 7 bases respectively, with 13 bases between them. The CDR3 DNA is TGTGCCAGCAGCTTGCCAGGGCGAGAGAATTCACCCCTCCACTTT. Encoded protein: CASSLPGRENSPLHF.

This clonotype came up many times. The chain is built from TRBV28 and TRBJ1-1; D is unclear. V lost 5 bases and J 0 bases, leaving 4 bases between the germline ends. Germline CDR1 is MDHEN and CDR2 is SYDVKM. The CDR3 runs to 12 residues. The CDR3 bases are TGTGCCAGCAGTCTTCTGAACACTGAAGCTTTCTTT. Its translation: CASSLLNTEAFF.

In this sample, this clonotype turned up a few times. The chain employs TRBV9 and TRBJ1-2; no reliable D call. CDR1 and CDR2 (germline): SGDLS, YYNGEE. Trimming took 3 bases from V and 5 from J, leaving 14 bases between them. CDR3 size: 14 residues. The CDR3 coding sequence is TGTGCCAGCAGCGCCACCTCGGGCGTTTATGGCTACACCTTC. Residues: CASSATSGVYGYTF.

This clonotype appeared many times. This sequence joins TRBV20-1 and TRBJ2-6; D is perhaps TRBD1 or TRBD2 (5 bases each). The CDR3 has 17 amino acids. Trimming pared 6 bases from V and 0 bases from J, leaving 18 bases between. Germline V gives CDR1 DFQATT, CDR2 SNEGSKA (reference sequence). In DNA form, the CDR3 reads TGCAGTGCCAGGGACGGGGCGCTGAGCTCTGGGGCCAACGTCCTGACTTTC. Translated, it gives CSARDGALSSGANVLTF.

The CDR3 DNA reads as TGTGCCAGCAGCTTGGGACAGCGCCCTTCCTATAATTCACCCCTCCACTTT. Protein: CASSLGQRPSYNSPLHF. The rearrangement joins TRBV7-6 to TRBJ1-6; 7 bases fit TRBD1. The germline gives CDR1 SGHVS, CDR2 FNYEAQ. J lost 1 base, V lost 3 bases, and 6 bases had no gene match. The CDR3 loop spans 17 amino acids.

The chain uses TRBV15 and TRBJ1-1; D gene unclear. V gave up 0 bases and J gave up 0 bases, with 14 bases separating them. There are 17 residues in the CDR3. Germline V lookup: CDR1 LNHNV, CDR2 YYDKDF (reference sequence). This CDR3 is CATSRDLRTFMNTEAFF. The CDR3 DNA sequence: TGTGCCACCAGCAGAGATTTACGGACGTTCATGAACACTGAAGCTTTCTTT.

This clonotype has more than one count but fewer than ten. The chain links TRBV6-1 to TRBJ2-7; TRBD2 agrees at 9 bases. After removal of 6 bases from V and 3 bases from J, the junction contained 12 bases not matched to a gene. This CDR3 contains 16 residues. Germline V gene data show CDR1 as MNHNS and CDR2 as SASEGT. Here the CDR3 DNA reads TGTGCCAGCAGGAATCAACCATTAGCGGGAGTCTACGAGCAGTACTTC. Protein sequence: CASRNQPLAGVYEQYF.

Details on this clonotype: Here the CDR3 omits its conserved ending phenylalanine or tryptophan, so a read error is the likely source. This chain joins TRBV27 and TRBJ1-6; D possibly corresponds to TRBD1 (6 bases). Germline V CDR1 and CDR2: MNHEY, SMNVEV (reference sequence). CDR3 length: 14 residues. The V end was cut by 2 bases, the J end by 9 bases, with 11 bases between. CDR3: CASSLPRGGSPLHL. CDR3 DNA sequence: TGTGCCAGCAGTTTACCCCGAGGGGGTTCACCCCTCCACCTT.

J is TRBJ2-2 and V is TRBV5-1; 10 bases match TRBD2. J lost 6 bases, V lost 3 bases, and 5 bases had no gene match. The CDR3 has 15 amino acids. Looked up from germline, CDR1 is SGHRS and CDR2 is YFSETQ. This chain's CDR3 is CASSSSLAGAGELFF. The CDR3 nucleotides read TGCGCCAGCAGCTCAAGCCTAGCGGGGGCCGGGGAGCTGTTTTTT.

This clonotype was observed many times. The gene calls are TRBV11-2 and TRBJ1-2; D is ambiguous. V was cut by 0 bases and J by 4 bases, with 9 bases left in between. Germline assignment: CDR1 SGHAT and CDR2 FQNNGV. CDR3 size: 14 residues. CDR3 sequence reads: CASSLERSVYGYTF. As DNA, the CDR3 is TGTGCCAGCAGCTTAGAGCGGTCCGTCTATGGCTACACCTTC.

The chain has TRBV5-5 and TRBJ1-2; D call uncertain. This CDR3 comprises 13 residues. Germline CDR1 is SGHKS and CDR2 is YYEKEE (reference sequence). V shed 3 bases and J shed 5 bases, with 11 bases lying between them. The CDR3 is CASSSTNLYGYTF. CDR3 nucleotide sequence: TGTGCCAGCAGCTCAACGAACCTATATGGCTACACCTTC.

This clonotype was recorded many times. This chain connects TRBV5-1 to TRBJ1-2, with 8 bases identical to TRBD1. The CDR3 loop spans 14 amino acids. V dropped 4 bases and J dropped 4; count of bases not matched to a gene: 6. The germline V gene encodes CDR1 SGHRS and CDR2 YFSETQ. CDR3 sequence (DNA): TGCGCCAGCAGCCCCCTCACAGGGGGCTATGGCTACACCTTC. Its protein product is CASSPLTGGYGYTF.

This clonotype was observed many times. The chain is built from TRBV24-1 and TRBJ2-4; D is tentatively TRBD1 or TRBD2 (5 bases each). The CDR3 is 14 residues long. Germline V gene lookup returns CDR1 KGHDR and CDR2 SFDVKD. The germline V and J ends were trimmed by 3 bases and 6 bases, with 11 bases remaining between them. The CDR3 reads CATSDHRDGNIQYF. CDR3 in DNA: TGTGCCACCAGTGATCACCGGGACGGAAACATTCAGTACTTC.

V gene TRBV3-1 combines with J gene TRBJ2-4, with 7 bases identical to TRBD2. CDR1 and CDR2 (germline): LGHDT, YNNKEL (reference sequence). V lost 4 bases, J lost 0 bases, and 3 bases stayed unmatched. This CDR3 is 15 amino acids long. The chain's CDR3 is CASSPGGRAKNIQYF. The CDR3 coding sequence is TGTGCCAGCAGCCCGGGGGGTAGAGCCAAAAACATTCAGTACTTC.

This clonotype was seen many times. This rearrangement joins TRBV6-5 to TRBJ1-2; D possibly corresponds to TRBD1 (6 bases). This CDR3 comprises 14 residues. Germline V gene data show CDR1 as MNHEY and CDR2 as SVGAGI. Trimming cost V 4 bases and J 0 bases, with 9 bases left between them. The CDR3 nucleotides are TGTGCCAGCAGTTCGGACAGCGCTAACTATGGCTACACCTTC. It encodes CASSSDSANYGYTF.

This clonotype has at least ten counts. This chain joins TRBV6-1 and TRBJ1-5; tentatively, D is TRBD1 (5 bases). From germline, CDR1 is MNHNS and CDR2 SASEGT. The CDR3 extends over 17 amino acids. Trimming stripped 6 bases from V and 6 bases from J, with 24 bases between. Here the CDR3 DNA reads TGTGCCAGCAGCTCCTGGGGGACCTTAGCGTTGGCTCAGCCCCAGCATTTT. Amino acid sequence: CASSSWGTLALAQPQHF.

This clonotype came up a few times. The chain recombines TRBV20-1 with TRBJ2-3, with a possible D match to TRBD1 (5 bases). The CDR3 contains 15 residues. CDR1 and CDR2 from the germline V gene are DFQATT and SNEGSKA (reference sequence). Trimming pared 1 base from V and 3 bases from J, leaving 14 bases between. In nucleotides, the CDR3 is TGCAGTGCTAGAGCAGGGCAGGGTGCGACAGATACGCAGTATTTT. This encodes CSARAGQGATDTQYF.

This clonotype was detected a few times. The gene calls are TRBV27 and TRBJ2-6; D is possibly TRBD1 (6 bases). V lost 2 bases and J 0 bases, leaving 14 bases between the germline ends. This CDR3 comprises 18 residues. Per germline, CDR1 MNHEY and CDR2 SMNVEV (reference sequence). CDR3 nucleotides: TGTGCCAGCAGTTTAAGGGGGTACGCCCACTCTGGGGCCAACGTCCTGACTTTC. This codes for CASSLRGYAHSGANVLTF.

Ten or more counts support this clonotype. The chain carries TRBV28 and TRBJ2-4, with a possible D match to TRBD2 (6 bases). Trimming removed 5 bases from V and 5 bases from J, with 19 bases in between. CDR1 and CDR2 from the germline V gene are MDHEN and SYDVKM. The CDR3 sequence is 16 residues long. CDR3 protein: CASSVGGASAQNIQYF. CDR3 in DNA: TGTGCCAGCAGTGTCGGCGGGGCTAGCGCCCAAAACATTCAGTACTTC.

The CDR3 DNA reads TGTGCCAGCAGCTTAGCGCTGGGGACCGCAGATACGCAGTATTTT. It yields the protein CASSLALGTADTQYF. The V gene is TRBV7-9, the J gene TRBJ2-3; the D call may be TRBD1 or TRBD2 (5 bases each). This CDR3 has 15 amino acids. Trimming took off 0 bases at V and 4 bases at J, with 11 bases between the two ends. Germline CDR1 SEHNR, CDR2 FQNEAQ (reference sequence).

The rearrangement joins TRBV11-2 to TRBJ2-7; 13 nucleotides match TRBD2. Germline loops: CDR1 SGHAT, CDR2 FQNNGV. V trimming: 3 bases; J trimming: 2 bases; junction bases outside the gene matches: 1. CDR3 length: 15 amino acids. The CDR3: CASSFGTSGAYEQYV. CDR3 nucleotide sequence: TGTGCCAGCAGCTTCGGGACTAGCGGGGCCTACGAGCAGTACGTC.

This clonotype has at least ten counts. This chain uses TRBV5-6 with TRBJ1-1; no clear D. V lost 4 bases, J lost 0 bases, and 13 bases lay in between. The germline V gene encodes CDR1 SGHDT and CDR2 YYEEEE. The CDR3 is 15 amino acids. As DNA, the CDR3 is TGTGCCAGCAGCCATCTCGCGGTCATGAACACTGAAGCTTTCTTT. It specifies CASSHLAVMNTEAFF.

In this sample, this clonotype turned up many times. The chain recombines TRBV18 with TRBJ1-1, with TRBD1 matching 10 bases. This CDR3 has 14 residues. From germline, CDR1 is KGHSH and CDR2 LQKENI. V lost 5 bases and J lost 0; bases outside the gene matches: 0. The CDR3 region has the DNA TGTGCCAGCTCAGGGACAGGGGTGAACACTGAAGCTTTCTTT. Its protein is CASSGTGVNTEAFF.

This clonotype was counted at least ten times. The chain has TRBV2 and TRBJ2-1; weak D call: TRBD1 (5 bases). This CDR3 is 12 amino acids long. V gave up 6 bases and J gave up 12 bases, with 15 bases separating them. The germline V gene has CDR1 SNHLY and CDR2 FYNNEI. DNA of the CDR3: TGTGCCAGCAGCAACAGGTTGGGGTGGCAGTTCTTC. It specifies CASSNRLGWQFF.